These 27 T cell receptor beta chains share one sample of origin, sequenced in a study of CD8 T cells in Susac syndrome. Reverse transcription of about 0.5 to 1 ug RNA was carried out with random hexamers. Using its own MiXCR run on the immunoSEQ multiplex PCR reads, TCRdb lists one record per CDR3 protein. Among hundreds of thousands of distinct CDR3 sequences listed, roughly 95% were seen once. The specimen was CD4+ T cells from PBMCs. The receptors come from a human donor with multiple sclerosis.

The genes are TRBV7-8 and TRBJ2-7; D might be TRBD1 (5 bases). The CDR3 extends over 14 amino acids. The ends were cut back, 5 bases at V and 5 bases at J, with 16 bases in the middle. Germline V lookup: CDR1 SGHVS, CDR2 FQNEAQ. The CDR3 protein is CASSRQGEIHEQYV. DNA of the CDR3: TGTGCCAGCAGCAGGCAGGGTGAGATCCACGAGCAGTACGTC.

The chain combines TRBV5-4 with TRBJ2-2, with 7 bases that match TRBD1. V shed 5 bases, J shed 6 bases, and the junction held 7 bases outside the gene matches. Germline lookup yields CDR1 SGHNT and CDR2 YYREEE (reference sequence). The CDR3 loop spans 14 amino acids. The CDR3 DNA reads as TGTGCCAGCAGGACAGGGTCGTTGCCCGGGGAGCTGTTTTTT. Protein sequence: CASRTGSLPGELFF.

The chain joins TRBV6-1 to TRBJ2-7, with D possibly TRBD1 on 5 matching bases. Between the trimmed V and J ends, which lost 9 bases and 0 bases, there was a span of 15 bases. The length of the CDR3 is 14 residues. Germline loops: CDR1 MNHNS, CDR2 SASEGT. CDR3 residues: CASFGAHSSYEQYV. Written as DNA, the CDR3 is TGTGCCAGTTTTGGGGCGCACAGCTCCTACGAGCAGTACGTC.

This clonotype occurred once. This chain links TRBV15 with TRBJ1-5; maybe TRBD1 (5 bases). V lost 1 base, J lost 2 bases, and 18 bases lay in between. This CDR3 comprises 18 residues. CDR1 and CDR2 from the germline V gene are LNHNV and YYDKDF (reference sequence). Here the CDR3 reads CATSRAPGPGWRNQPQHF. CDR3 sequence (DNA): TGTGCCACCAGCAGAGCCCCCGGGCCAGGGTGGCGCAATCAGCCCCAGCATTTT.

The chain is built from TRBV9 and TRBJ2-2; TRBD1 is a possible D gene (6 bases). Germline V gene data show CDR1 as SGDLS and CDR2 as YYNGEE. The V end was cut by 2 bases, the J end by 4 bases, with 12 bases between. The CDR3 has 15 residues. Here the CDR3 reads CASSVRDKPTGELFF. The CDR3 DNA reads as TGTGCCAGCAGCGTCCGGGACAAGCCCACCGGGGAGCTGTTTTTT.

The chain employs TRBV10-3 and TRBJ2-2; D is ambiguous. This CDR3 is 14 amino acids long. CDR1 and CDR2 (germline): ENHRY, SYGVKD. Trimming pared 6 bases from V and 1 base from J, leaving 9 bases between. The CDR3 loop is CAISPTENTGELFF. CDR3 DNA: TGTGCCATCAGCCCGACTGAGAACACCGGGGAGCTGTTTTTT.

The genes are TRBV2 and TRBJ2-6; 7 nucleotides line up with TRBD1. Trimming removed 7 bases from V and 0 bases from J; junction bases left unmatched: 6. The CDR3 totals 16 residues. Germline-derived CDR1 and CDR2 are SNHLY and FYNNEI. DNA of the CDR3: TGTGCCAGCAACTGGGACAGAATCTCTGGGGCCAACGTCCTGACTTTC. Translated, it gives CASNWDRISGANVLTF.

In its sample, this clonotype was seen once. The chain is built from TRBV12-5 and TRBJ2-5; D call uncertain. Germline CDR1 reads LGHNT; CDR2 reads FRNRAP. The CDR3 has 15 residues. V dropped 6 bases and J dropped 7 bases, with 21 bases sitting between them. The CDR3 is CASGLPPDLKGTQYF. The CDR3 DNA reads TGTGCTAGTGGGTTGCCTCCAGACCTGAAGGGGACCCAGTACTTC.

The V call is TRBV5-4, the J call TRBJ2-5, with D tentatively TRBD1 or TRBD2 (6 bases each). V gave up 6 bases and J gave up 1 base, with 16 bases separating them. The germline CDR1 and CDR2 sequences are SGHNT and YYREEE (reference sequence). This CDR3 is built from 15 residues. The DNA of the CDR3 is TGTGCCAGCACCGGCGTCCCGGGGGCCCAAGAGACCCAGTACTTC. Its protein is CASTGVPGAQETQYF.

The chain has TRBV7-2 and TRBJ2-2; 7 positions match TRBD2. This CDR3 spans 16 amino acids. V trimming: 1 base; J trimming: 4 bases; junction bases outside the gene matches: 6. The germline gives CDR1 SGHTA, CDR2 FQGNSA. This CDR3 is CASSLVGQRGTGELFF. Written as DNA, the CDR3 is TGTGCCAGCAGCTTAGTGGGCCAGCGGGGCACCGGGGAGCTGTTTTTT.

This clonotype was observed once. V and J are TRBV9 and TRBJ1-2; D possibly corresponds to TRBD1 (6 bases). This CDR3 comprises 15 residues. Trimming left V 2 bases short and J 0 bases short, with 11 bases between. Germline lookup yields CDR1 SGDLS and CDR2 YYNGEE. The CDR3 DNA reads as TGTGCCAGCAGCGTGGGGGCAGTAGCTAACTATGGCTACACCTTC. This encodes CASSVGAVANYGYTF.

This sequence joins TRBV3-1 and TRBJ1-4; D ambiguous. V was cut by 2 bases and J by 8 bases, with 9 bases left in between. This CDR3 region has 13 residues. Germline V gene sequence: CDR1 LGHDT, CDR2 YNNKEL (reference sequence). DNA of the CDR3: TGTGCCAGCAGCCAATCCATTGGAGAAAAACTGTTTTTT. It yields the protein CASSQSIGEKLFF.

In its sample, this clonotype was seen once. This chain links TRBV4-2 with TRBJ2-2; TRBD2 aligns across 11 bases. Germline assignment: CDR1 LGHNA and CDR2 YNFKEQ. V lost 1 base and J lost 1; bases outside the gene matches: 8. This CDR3 spans 19 amino acids. The CDR3 protein is CASSQVSSGGNLNTGELFF. For the CDR3, the DNA is TGTGCCAGCAGCCAAGTATCTAGCGGGGGGAACTTGAACACCGGGGAGCTGTTTTTT.

The chain joins TRBV2 to TRBJ2-1; D call uncertain. Deletions cut 11 bases from V and 2 bases from J, with 16 bases between. The CDR3 has 14 residues. CDR1 and CDR2 from the germline V gene are SNHLY and FYNNEI. The CDR3 reads CACALEPTYNEQFF. In nucleotides, the CDR3 is TGTGCCTGTGCTTTGGAACCGACCTACAATGAGCAGTTCTTC.

J is TRBJ1-2 and V is TRBV12-3 or TRBV12-4; 7 nucleotides agree with TRBD1. Trimming removed 6 bases from V and 8 bases from J; junction bases left unmatched: 18. The CDR3 consists of 16 residues. This CDR3 reads CASRAGRGLRFLGYTF. CDR3 DNA: TGTGCCAGCAGGGCCGGGAGGGGGCTTCGATTCTTAGGCTACACCTTC.

Only a few counts were recorded for this clonotype. The chain is built from TRBV24-1 and TRBJ1-2; possibly TRBD1 for D (5 bases). CDR1 and CDR2 (germline): KGHDR, SFDVKD. Between the trimmed V and J ends, which lost 3 bases and 2 bases, there was a span of 12 bases. The CDR3 spans 15 residues. CDR3 DNA: TGTGCCACCAGTGATGCGGGGCCTAGAAACTATGGCTACACCTTC. It encodes CATSDAGPRNYGYTF.

V gene TRBV4-2 combines with J gene TRBJ2-5, with TRBD2 identical over 10 bases. Looked up from germline, CDR1 is LGHNA and CDR2 is YNFKEQ. V gave up 3 bases and J gave up 2 bases; unmatched junction bases: 12. The CDR3 length is 18 residues. The CDR3 region is CASSQVTGGLAEQETQYF. CDR3 nucleotide sequence: TGTGCCAGCAGCCAGGTCACGGGCGGACTAGCGGAACAAGAGACCCAGTACTTC.

This chain links TRBV5-1 with TRBJ2-5; 9 bases agree with TRBD1. With 5 bases clipped from V and 5 bases from J, the junction kept 7 bases outside the gene matches. The CDR3 runs 14 residues. Germline V CDR1 and CDR2: SGHRS, YFSETQ. CDR3 amino acids: CASSGGTGRETQYF. CDR3 DNA sequence: TGCGCCAGCAGTGGCGGGACAGGGAGGGAGACCCAGTACTTC.

This clonotype was detected only a few times. V is TRBV29-1 and J is TRBJ1-1; D is undetermined. The CDR3 spans 11 residues. V lost 1 base, J lost 1 base, and 1 base lay in between. Per germline, CDR1 SQVTM and CDR2 ANQGSEA. CDR3 in amino acids: CSVEANTEAFF. The CDR3 region has the DNA TGCAGCGTTGAAGCGAACACTGAAGCTTTCTTT.

The chain has TRBV3-1 and TRBJ2-7; TRBD1 aligns across 7 bases. CDR1 is LGHDT and CDR2 is YNNKEL in the germline V gene (reference sequence). Germline trimming cut 0 bases from V and 1 base from J; bases unmatched to any gene: 6. The CDR3 consists of 16 residues. CDR3 amino acids: CASSQDHTGQSYEQYF. CDR3 in DNA: TGTGCCAGCAGCCAAGATCATACGGGACAGTCCTACGAGCAGTACTTC.

The sample holds one count of this clonotype. DNA of the CDR3: TGTGCCTGGGGCCGGACACTGAGCTCCTACAATGAGCAGTTCTTC. It encodes CAWGRTLSSYNEQFF. This chain connects TRBV30 to TRBJ2-1; D is possibly TRBD1 (5 bases). This CDR3 spans 15 amino acids. The V end lost 5 bases, the J end lost 0 bases, and 14 bases lay between the germline ends. Germline V CDR1 and CDR2: GTSNPN, SVGIG (reference sequence).

This chain joins TRBV7-9 and TRBJ2-5; the match to TRBD2 covers 11 bases. J lost 4 bases, V lost 4 bases, and 8 bases had no gene match. The CDR3 has 16 amino acids. Germline V gene sequence: CDR1 SEHNR, CDR2 FQNEAQ (reference sequence). CDR3 residues: CASSSWGTSGLETQYF. The CDR3 coding sequence is TGTGCCAGCAGCTCCTGGGGGACTAGCGGATTAGAGACCCAGTACTTC.

The chain couples TRBV7-2 to TRBJ2-7, with unresolved D. Germline loops: CDR1 SGHTA, CDR2 FQGNSA. The V gene lost 6 bases and the J gene lost 0 bases, with 6 bases spanning the gap. The CDR3 spans 12 residues. The CDR3 DNA reads as TGTGCCAGCAGGCAGGCCTCCTACGAGCAGTACTTC. This gives the protein CASRQASYEQYF. The variable domain in full, with the rest retrieved from reference TRBV7-2 and TRBJ2-7, is GAGVSQSPSNKVTEKGKDVELRCDPISGHTALYWYRQSLGQGLEFLIYFQGNSAPDKSGLPSDRFSAERTGGSVSTLTIQRTQQEDSAVYLCASRQASYEQYFGPGTRLTVT.

This clonotype appeared a few times. The V call is TRBV7-8, the J call TRBJ1-1; D remains ambiguous. CDR3 size: 13 residues. Germline CDR1 reads SGHVS; CDR2 reads FQNEAQ. The germline V and J ends were trimmed by 5 bases and 8 bases, with 15 bases remaining between them. CDR3 sequence: CASSRLAGTEAFF. CDR3 DNA sequence: TGTGCCAGCAGCCGGTTGGCGGGAACCGAAGCTTTCTTT. The full variable domain, with the rest looked up from reference TRBV7-8 and TRBJ1-1, is GAGVSQSPRYKVAKRGQDVALRCDPISGHVSLFWYQQALGQGPEFLTYFQNEAQLDKSGLPSDRFFAERPEGSVSTLKIQRTQQEDSAVYLCASSRLAGTEAFFGQGTRLTVV.

This chain joins TRBV4-1 and TRBJ2-2; D uncertain. Germline V gene data show CDR1 as MGHRA and CDR2 as YSYEKL. V was clipped by 1 base and J by 1 base, with 7 bases between them. This CDR3 is 15 amino acids long. CDR3 residues: CASSQVRKNTGELFF. CDR3 nucleotide sequence: TGCGCCAGCAGCCAAGTGCGCAAGAACACCGGGGAGCTGTTTTTT.

The chain uses TRBV5-1 and TRBJ2-3, with D perhaps matching TRBD1 (7 bases). CDR1 is SGHRS and CDR2 is YFSETQ in the germline V gene. The V end was cut by 3 bases, the J end by 1 base, with 12 bases between. There are 15 residues in the CDR3. The DNA of the CDR3 is TGCGCCAGCAGCTCGGGGGACAGCCGCACAGATACGCAGTATTTT. Encoded protein: CASSSGDSRTDTQYF.

This clonotype was counted once. The chain has TRBV29-1 and TRBJ2-7; 12 bases agree with TRBD1. The germline gives CDR1 SQVTM, CDR2 ANQGSEA. The V gene end was trimmed by 8 bases and the J gene end by 7 bases; junction bases not matched to a gene: 9. The CDR3 has 13 residues. CDR3 protein: CSFGTGGLGEQYF. As DNA, the CDR3 is TGCAGCTTCGGGACAGGGGGCCTGGGGGAGCAGTACTTC.